The clone carrying this TCR beta chain was counted a few times. This record belongs to a study of blood T cell repertoires in COVID-19. In the authors' workflow: Cell counts per sample came from amplifying reference gene primers. TCRdb's copy holds only in-frame clones and misses some; the assay was immunoSEQ multiplex PCR. V, J and clone size are those of that table, while D and trimming were read from the DNA. The sample has approximately 470,000 clones; 70% to 90% are singletons. This CDR3 has 15 residues. The germline CDR1 and CDR2 sequences are GTSNPN and SVGIG (reference sequence). Trimming cost V 3 bases and J 0 bases, with 9 bases left between them.

This chain uses TRBV30 with TRBJ2-6; D is possibly TRBD2 (5 bases). The source of this sequence is a human donor in a cohort sampled during active COVID-19. Sequenced sample: peripheral blood. The CDR3 region is CAWRDSHSGANVLTF. Written as DNA, the CDR3 is TGTGCCTGGAGGGACTCTCACTCTGGGGCCAACGTCCTGACTTTC. The full variable domain, its missing parts supplied by reference TRBV30 and TRBJ2-6, is SQTIHQWPATLVQPVGSPLSLECTVEGTSNPNLYWYRQAAGRGLQLLFYSVGIGQISSEVPQNLSASRPQDRQFILSSKKLLLSDSGFYLCAWRDSHSGANVLTFGAGSRLTVL.